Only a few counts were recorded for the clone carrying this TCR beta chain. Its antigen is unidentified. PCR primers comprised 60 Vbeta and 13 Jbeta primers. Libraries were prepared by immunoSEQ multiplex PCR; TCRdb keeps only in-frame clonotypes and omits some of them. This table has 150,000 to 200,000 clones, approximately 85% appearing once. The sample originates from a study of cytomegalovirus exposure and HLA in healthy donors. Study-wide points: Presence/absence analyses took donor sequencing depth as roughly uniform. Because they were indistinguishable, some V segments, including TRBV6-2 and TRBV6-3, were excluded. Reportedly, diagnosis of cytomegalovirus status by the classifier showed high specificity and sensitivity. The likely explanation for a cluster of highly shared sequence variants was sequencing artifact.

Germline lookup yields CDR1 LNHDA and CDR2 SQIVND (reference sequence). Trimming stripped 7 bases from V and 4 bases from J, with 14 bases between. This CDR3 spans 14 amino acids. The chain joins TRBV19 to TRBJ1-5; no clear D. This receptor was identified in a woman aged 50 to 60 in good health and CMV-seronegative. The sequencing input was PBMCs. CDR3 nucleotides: TGTGCCAGTATCCCGCAGGCGGGGAATCAGCCCCAGCATTTT. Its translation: CASIPQAGNQPQHF.